This T cell receptor (beta chain) was recorded in a study of human T cells and chemical hapten exposure (dated by TCRdb to about 2021). For the wider study: Libraries were pooled for sequencing, and variation in per-sample TCR yields was attributed mainly to small differences in library volumes within the pool. Peripheral blood TCR repertoire changes were tracked in vivo in alopecia patients during primary and secondary sensitization to the hapten diphenylcyclopropenone (DPC). Overall results and qualifications from the work: The number of TCRs above 1 in 1000 frequency did not change with DPC sensitization; there was no evidence of global repertoire structure alterations. After repeated subsampling, the strength of the expansion versus patch-test correlation and the threshold at which it became significant changed.

In its sample, this clonotype was seen a few times. What antigen it recognizes has not been identified. No much larger clone exists at a distance of one base, and base qualities are not known. During library preparation, unique molecular identifiers were attached to individual cDNA molecules so that TCRs could be counted in a quantitative, reproducible way. Each blood RNA sample was used to sequence both TCR alpha and TCR beta chains. As for how the authors treated the data: A median of around 100,000 TCRs per sample was observed, with a range of roughly 20,000 to 700,000. The Decombinator software suite was used to annotate V, J and CDR3 in the TCR reads. For PS versus PT1 abundance plots, all samples were subsampled to the same number of TCRs (28,000). Expanded TCRs were defined as absent before sensitization and observed at least eight times at the 2-week time point. TCRdb reworked the public reads: Q25 trimming with fastp, MiXCR clone assembly, productive beta chains retained. Each entry is one CDR3 protein sequence, shown with its most common DNA and genes. The V and J calls shown here were made by TCRdb, not taken from the authors' results. A total of about 120,000 distinct CDR3 sequences appear in this sample, approximately 9% of them only once. The top ten clonotypes cover over 1.1% of the sample.

Total RNA was extracted from unfractionated whole blood collected in Tempus Blood RNA tubes. Five healthy volunteers acted as controls for TCR sequencing and had blood drawn at day 0, 2 weeks and 6 weeks. Sequencing used whole blood. The TCR comes from a human donor in good health. Some clones in this sample may be carry-over from other donors' samples. Donor details come from another sample of the same person, matched by shared clones.

CDR3 loop: CASSDGTGGHQPQHF. The DNA reads TGTGCCAGCAGCGACGGGACAGGGGGGCATCAGCCCCAGCATTTT. The V and J segments used are TRBV7-9 and TRBJ1-5, and TRBD1 matches 11 of the central bases. There are 15 amino acids in the CDR3, from cysteine to phenylalanine inclusive. This entry keeps only the CDR3 DNA: 45 bases, framed from base 1. Trimming removed 5 bases from V and 5 bases from J; the gene matches leave 5 bases unexplained. For CDR1 and CDR2, the germline V gene (reference sequence) lists SEHNR and FQNEAQ.